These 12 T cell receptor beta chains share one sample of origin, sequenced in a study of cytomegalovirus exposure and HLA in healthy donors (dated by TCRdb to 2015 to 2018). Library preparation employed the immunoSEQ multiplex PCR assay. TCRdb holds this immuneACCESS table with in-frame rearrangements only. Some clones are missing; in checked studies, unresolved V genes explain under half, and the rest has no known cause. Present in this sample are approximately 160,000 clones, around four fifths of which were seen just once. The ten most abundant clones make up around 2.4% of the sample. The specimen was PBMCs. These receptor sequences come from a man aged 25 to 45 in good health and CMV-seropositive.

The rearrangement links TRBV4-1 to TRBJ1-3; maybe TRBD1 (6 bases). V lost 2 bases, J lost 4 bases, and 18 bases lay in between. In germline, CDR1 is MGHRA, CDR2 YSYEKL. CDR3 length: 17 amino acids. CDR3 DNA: TGCGCCAGCAGCCAACTCAGGGGACCCTCGGGCGGAAACACCATATATTTT. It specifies CASSQLRGPSGGNTIYF.

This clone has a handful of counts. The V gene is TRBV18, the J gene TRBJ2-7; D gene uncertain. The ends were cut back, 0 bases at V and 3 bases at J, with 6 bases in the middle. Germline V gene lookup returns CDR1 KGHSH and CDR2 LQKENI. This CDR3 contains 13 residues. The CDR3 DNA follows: TGTGCCAGCTCACCACCTGACAACTACGAGCAGTACTTC. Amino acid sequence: CASSPPDNYEQYF. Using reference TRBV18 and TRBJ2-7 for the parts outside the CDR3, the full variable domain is NAGVMQNPRHLVRRRGQEARLRCSPMKGHSHVYWYRQLPEEGLKFMVYLQKENIIDESGMPKERFSAEFPKEGPSILRIQQVVRGDSAAYFCASSPPDNYEQYFGPGTRLTVT.

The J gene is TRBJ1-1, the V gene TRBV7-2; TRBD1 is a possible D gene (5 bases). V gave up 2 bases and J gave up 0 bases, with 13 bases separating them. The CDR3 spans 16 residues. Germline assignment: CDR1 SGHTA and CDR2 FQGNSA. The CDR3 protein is CASSLKGPPMNTEAFF. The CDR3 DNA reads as TGTGCCAGCAGCTTAAAGGGGCCCCCTATGAACACTGAAGCTTTCTTT.

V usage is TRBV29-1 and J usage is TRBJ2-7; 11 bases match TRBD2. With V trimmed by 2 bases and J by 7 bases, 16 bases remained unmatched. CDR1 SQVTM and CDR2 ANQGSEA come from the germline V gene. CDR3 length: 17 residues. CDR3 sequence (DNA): TGCAGCGTTGAAAGCCCTAGCGGGGGGTCACGTTTGCAGGAGCAGTACTTC. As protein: CSVESPSGGSRLQEQYF.

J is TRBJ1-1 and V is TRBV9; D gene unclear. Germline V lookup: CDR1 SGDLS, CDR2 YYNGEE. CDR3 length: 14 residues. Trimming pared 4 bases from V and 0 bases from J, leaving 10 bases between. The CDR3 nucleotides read TGTGCCAGCAGCTCCCGCAGAATGAACACTGAAGCTTTCTTT. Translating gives CASSSRRMNTEAFF.

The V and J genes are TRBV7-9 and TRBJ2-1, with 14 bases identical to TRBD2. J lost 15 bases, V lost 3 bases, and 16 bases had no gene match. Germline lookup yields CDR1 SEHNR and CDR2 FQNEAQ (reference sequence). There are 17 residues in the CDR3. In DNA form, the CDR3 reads TGTGCCAGCAGCTTTTCGACTAGCGGGGGGGCGAGTTCTGAGAGGTTCTTC. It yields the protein CASSFSTSGGASSERFF.

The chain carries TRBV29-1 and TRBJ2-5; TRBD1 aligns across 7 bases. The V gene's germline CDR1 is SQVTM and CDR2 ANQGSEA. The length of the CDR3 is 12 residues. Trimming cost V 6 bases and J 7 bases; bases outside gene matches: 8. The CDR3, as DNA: TGCAGCGTACGACAGGGACGGGGGACCCAGTACTTC. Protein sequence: CSVRQGRGTQYF.

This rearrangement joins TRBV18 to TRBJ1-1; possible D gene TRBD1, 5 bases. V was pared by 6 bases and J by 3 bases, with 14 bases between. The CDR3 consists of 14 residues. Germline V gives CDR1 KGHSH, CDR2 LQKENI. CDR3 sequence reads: CASSTGVTDTEAFF. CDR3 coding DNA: TGTGCCAGCTCGACTGGAGTGACAGACACTGAAGCTTTCTTT.

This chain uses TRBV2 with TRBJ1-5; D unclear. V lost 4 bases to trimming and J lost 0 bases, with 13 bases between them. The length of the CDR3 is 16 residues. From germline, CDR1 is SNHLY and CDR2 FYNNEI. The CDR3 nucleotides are TGTGCCAGCAGTGTAGGAGAGCGGATTAGCAATCAGCCCCAGCATTTT. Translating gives CASSVGERISNQPQHF.

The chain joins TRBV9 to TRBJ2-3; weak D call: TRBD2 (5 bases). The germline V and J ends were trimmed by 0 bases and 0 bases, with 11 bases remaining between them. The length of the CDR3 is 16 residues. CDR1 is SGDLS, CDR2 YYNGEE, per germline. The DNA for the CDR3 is TGTGCCAGCAGCGTAGGTGAGGGAACTAGCACAGATACGCAGTATTTT. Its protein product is CASSVGEGTSTDTQYF.

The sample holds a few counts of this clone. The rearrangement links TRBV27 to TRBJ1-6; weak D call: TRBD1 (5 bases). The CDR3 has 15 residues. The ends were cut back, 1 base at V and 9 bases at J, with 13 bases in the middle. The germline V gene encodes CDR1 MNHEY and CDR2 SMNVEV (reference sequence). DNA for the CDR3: TGTGCCAGCAGTTTATGGGAGGGGATGCGTTCACCCCTCCACTTT. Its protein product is CASSLWEGMRSPLHF.

The CDR3 protein is CASRTGGVRTDTQYF. CDR3 DNA sequence: TGCGCCAGCAGAACCGGGGGGGTACGCACAGATACGCAGTATTTT. The V and J genes are TRBV5-1 and TRBJ2-3, with TRBD2 identical over 8 bases. The junction had 6 bases not matched to a gene; V was cut back by 5 bases and J by 1 base. The germline CDR1 and CDR2 sequences are SGHRS and YFSETQ. CDR3 length equals 15 residues.